These 7 T cell receptor beta chains were sequenced from one sample in a study of blood T cell repertoires in COVID-19. Data came from immunoSEQ multiplex PCR; TCRdb stores just in-frame clones and leaves some out. This sample has roughly 160,000 clones, with 82% found just once. Sequenced: PBMCs or T cells enriched from blood (not recorded which). Receptors originate from a man aged 45-65 years who had recovered from COVID-19.

Only a few counts were recorded for this clone. One end of the junction does not line up with germline, which may come from a read error. The chain is built from TRBV6-1 and TRBJ2-1, with D hard to call. Germline V CDR1 and CDR2: MNHNS, SASEGT. The CDR3 loop spans 14 amino acids. The CDR3 loop reads CASSEDPWATEQFF. The CDR3 DNA reads as TGTGCCAGCAGCGAAGATCCGTGGGCTACTGAGCAGTTCTTC.

The rearrangement uses TRBV28 and TRBJ1-4; perhaps TRBD1 as D (6 bases). Trimming took 5 bases from V and 7 from J, leaving 23 bases between them. CDR1 and CDR2 from the germline V gene are MDHEN and SYDVKM. This CDR3 has 17 amino acids. The CDR3: CASSPTPATGWGEKLFF. Here the CDR3 DNA reads TGTGCCAGCAGTCCTACGCCGGCTACAGGGTGGGGTGAAAAACTGTTTTTT.

This clone has only a few counts. J is TRBJ2-1 and V is TRBV7-3, with 8 bases fitting TRBD2. Germline V lookup: CDR1 SGHTA, CDR2 FQGTGA. The CDR3 loop spans 15 amino acids. V lost 5 bases to trimming and J lost 2 bases; unmatched junction nucleotides: 5. The DNA of the CDR3 is TGTGCCAGCAGCCTTAGCGGGGATACCTACAATGAGCAGTTCTTC. Protein: CASSLSGDTYNEQFF.

V and J are TRBV10-3 and TRBJ1-1; TRBD1 matches 7 bases. CDR1 and CDR2 from the germline V gene are ENHRY and SYGVKD. The CDR3 covers 16 residues. J lost 2 bases, V lost 3 bases, and 9 bases had no gene match. The CDR3 reads CAISDGLGQDNTEAFF. For the CDR3, the DNA is TGTGCCATCAGTGACGGTCTAGGACAGGATAACACTGAAGCTTTCTTT.

The chain joins TRBV29-1 to TRBJ2-3; 7 bases agree with TRBD1. Germline-derived CDR1 and CDR2 are SQVTM and ANQGSEA. After removal of 8 bases from V and 2 bases from J, the junction contained 7 bases not matched to a gene. The CDR3 loop spans 13 amino acids. Here the CDR3 DNA reads TGCAGCCACCAGACAGGGCACACAGATACGCAGTATTTT. Protein sequence: CSHQTGHTDTQYF.

V usage is TRBV10-3 and J usage is TRBJ2-7; D is uncertain. CDR3 length equals 15 residues. In germline, CDR1 is ENHRY, CDR2 SYGVKD. Trimming took 3 bases from V and 3 from J, leaving 15 bases between them. CDR3 loop: CAISDSAAGGYEQYF. CDR3 bases: TGTGCCATCAGTGATTCTGCTGCTGGCGGCTACGAGCAGTACTTC.

The chain recombines TRBV2 with TRBJ1-4; 9 nucleotides agree with TRBD1. V trimming: 5 bases; J trimming: 7 bases; junction bases outside the gene matches: 5. CDR1 is SNHLY and CDR2 is FYNNEI in the germline V gene. The CDR3 runs 14 residues. Here the CDR3 reads CASSIGTGSEKLFF. CDR3 bases: TGTGCCAGCAGTATAGGGACAGGGTCTGAAAAACTGTTTTTT.